These 29 T cell receptor beta chains were all obtained from the same sample, sequenced in a study of OX40 agonist ivuxolimab in advanced cancers. The data were produced by immunoSEQ multiplex PCR, yet TCRdb's version contains in-frame clones alone and is incomplete. The profile shows around 57,000 clones, less than 85% of them singletons. This specimen consisted of CD4+ or CD8+ T cells sorted from blood, obtained in a trial of the OX40 agonist ivuxolimab. Source of these receptors: an adult with an advanced solid tumor such as melanoma, head and neck, liver or kidney cancer.

This chain joins TRBV28 and TRBJ2-7; TRBD1 might be the D (5 bases). Trimming took 8 bases from V and 0 from J, leaving 17 bases between them. Germline values: CDR1 MDHEN, CDR2 SYDVKM. The CDR3 has 15 amino acids. The DNA for the CDR3 is TGTGCCAGCCTCAAGCTGGGGCGTACCTCCTACGAGCAGTACTTC. This encodes CASLKLGRTSYEQYF.

The genes are TRBV4-1 and TRBJ1-4; D gene unclear. The CDR3 consists of 16 residues. V was trimmed by 3 bases and J by 5 bases, leaving 16 bases between them. Germline CDR1 MGHRA, CDR2 YSYEKL. CDR3 residues: CASSHFNSLGNEKLFF. DNA for the CDR3: TGCGCCAGCAGCCATTTTAACAGTCTCGGAAATGAAAAACTGTTTTTT.

The rearrangement joins TRBV5-4 to TRBJ2-5; D not resolved. V shed 4 bases and J shed 1 base, with 2 bases lying between them. Germline V gene lookup returns CDR1 SGHNT and CDR2 YYREEE (reference sequence). CDR3 length equals 11 residues. The CDR3 region is CASSLQETQYF. The CDR3 DNA is TGTGCCAGCAGCCTCCAAGAGACCCAGTACTTC.

As concerns this clone: At one boundary the junction diverges from the germline segment, which might be a read error. The rearrangement uses TRBV5-1 and TRBJ2-5; D tentatively fits TRBD1 or TRBD2 (6 bases each). The CDR3 length is 15 residues. Germline values: CDR1 SGHRS, CDR2 YFSETQ. This CDR3 is CTSSPGQTFGRTQYF. The DNA for the CDR3 is TGCACCAGCAGCCCCGGACAGACGTTCGGGAGAACCCAGTACTTC.

The chain employs TRBV2 and TRBJ2-2, with 10 bases matching TRBD1. Germline trimming cut 5 bases from V and 5 bases from J; bases unmatched to any gene: 2. Per the germline V gene, CDR1 is SNHLY and CDR2 is FYNNEI. The CDR3 contains 14 residues. The CDR3 loop is CASSRQGATGELFF. CDR3 DNA: TGTGCCAGCAGTCGACAGGGGGCGACCGGGGAGCTGTTTTTT.

The rearrangement links TRBV11-2 to TRBJ2-5; possibly TRBD2 for D (6 bases). The J call may be mistaken, given a closer DNA end match to TRBJ2-7. Germline V gene sequence: CDR1 SGHAT, CDR2 FQNNGV. The CDR3 is made up of 15 amino acids. The CDR3 region has the DNA TGTGCCAGCAGCCACCCAGGAGGGTGGTTCTACGAGCAGTACTTC. Amino acids: CASSHPGGWFYEQYF.

This chain connects TRBV6-5 to TRBJ2-1; 9 positions agree with TRBD2. Trimming took 2 bases from V and 3 from J; bases not matched to a gene: 5. CDR3 length equals 16 residues. Germline CDR1 is MNHEY and CDR2 is SVGAGI. For the CDR3, the DNA is TGTGCCAGCAGTTACCGGCGGGAGGGCCTCTACAATGAGCAGTTCTTC. As protein: CASSYRREGLYNEQFF.

The chain carries TRBV5-4 and TRBJ2-3, with 13 bases lining up with TRBD2. Trimming took 2 bases from V and 4 from J; bases not matched to a gene: 4. Per the germline V gene, CDR1 is SGHNT and CDR2 is YYREEE (reference sequence). The CDR3 spans 16 residues. CDR3 residues: CASSFWTSGSADTQYF. The DNA for the CDR3 is TGTGCCAGCAGCTTTTGGACTAGCGGGAGTGCAGATACGCAGTATTTT.

On this clone itself: The same CDR3 can be traced to other DNA sequences in this sample. This sequence joins TRBV5-4 and TRBJ1-2; no definite D call. V lost 3 bases, J lost 5 bases, and 5 bases lay in between. This CDR3 contains 11 residues. Germline CDR1 and CDR2: SGHNT and YYREEE (reference sequence). The CDR3 nucleotides read TGTGCCAGCAGCTCTTCTTATGGCTACACCTTC. Protein product: CASSSSYGYTF.

The gene calls are TRBV28 and TRBJ2-3, with D tentatively TRBD2 (6 bases). The CDR3 is 16 amino acids. Trimming took 6 bases from V and 0 from J, leaving 16 bases between them. CDR1 and CDR2 from the germline V gene are MDHEN and SYDVKM. CDR3 in DNA: TGTGCCAGCAGCCCGCCGCTAGCGACTAGCACAGATACGCAGTATTTT. The encoded protein is CASSPPLATSTDTQYF.

The rearrangement links TRBV5-1 to TRBJ2-1, with D unresolved. CDR3 length: 13 amino acids. V was trimmed by 0 bases and J by 9 bases, leaving 10 bases between them. The germline V gene has CDR1 SGHRS and CDR2 YFSETQ. CDR3 DNA: TGCGCCAGCAGCTTGGTGGTAGCCGGTGAGCAGTTCTTC. Protein sequence: CASSLVVAGEQFF.

The CDR3 nucleotides are TGTGCCAGCAGATTTACAATCACCGGGGAGCTGTTTTTT. Amino acid sequence: CASRFTITGELFF. V gene TRBV6-4 combines with J gene TRBJ2-2; no reliable D call. CDR1 is MRHNA, CDR2 SNTAGT, per germline. Trimming shortened V by 6 bases and J by 4 bases, and 9 bases separated the two germline ends. The CDR3 has 13 amino acids.

The chain has TRBV7-2 and TRBJ2-7; TRBD1 aligns across 10 bases. The CDR3 loop spans 15 amino acids. CDR1 SGHTA and CDR2 FQGNSA come from the germline V gene. After removal of 4 bases from V and 1 base from J, the junction contained 4 bases not matched to a gene. CDR3 coding DNA: TGTGCCAGCAGCTCCAGACAGGGGGCGTCCTACGAGCAGTACTTC. Translating gives CASSSRQGASYEQYF.

This clone was recorded once. DNA for the CDR3: TGCAGCGGGGGACAGGGGCCGGACACTGAAGCTTTCTTT. Amino acids: CSGGQGPDTEAFF. The chain combines TRBV29-1 with TRBJ1-1, with 10 positions matching TRBD1. The CDR3 runs to 13 residues. Germline V gives CDR1 SQVTM, CDR2 ANQGSEA. J was trimmed by 3 bases and V by 7 bases; bases with no gene match: 5. Filled out from reference TRBV29-1 and TRBJ1-1, the complete variable domain reads SAVISQKPSRDICQRGTSLTIQCQVDSQVTMMFWYRQQPGQSLTLIATANQGSEATYESGFVIDKFPISRPNLTFSTLTVSNMSPEDSSIYLCSGGQGPDTEAFFGQGTRLTVV.

The rearrangement joins TRBV5-4 to TRBJ2-5, with a possible D match to TRBD2 (5 bases). V was clipped by 4 bases and J by 5 bases, with 18 bases between them. The germline V gene has CDR1 SGHNT and CDR2 YYREEE (reference sequence). There are 15 residues in the CDR3. As DNA, the CDR3 is TGTGCCAGCAGCCCACGGCTAGCAGGTTCGGAGACCCAGTACTTC. Its translation is CASSPRLAGSETQYF.

V usage is TRBV4-3 and J usage is TRBJ1-3, with D possibly matching TRBD1 (5 bases). The V and J ends lost 0 bases and 16 bases respectively, with 19 bases between them. This CDR3 contains 14 residues. The germline V gene has CDR1 LGHNA and CDR2 YSLEER. In nucleotides, the CDR3 is TGCGCCAGCAGCCAAGATTTTAGAGGGGACGCTTTTTATTTT. Its protein is CASSQDFRGDAFYF.

The CDR3 DNA is TGTGCCTGGGGCACAGGTTCTAGCGGGAGTCGCGGCTACGAGCAGTACTTC. It encodes CAWGTGSSGSRGYEQYF. The chain has TRBV30 and TRBJ2-7, with 10 bases fitting TRBD2. This CDR3 is built from 17 residues. Trimming took 5 bases from V and 3 from J; bases not matched to a gene: 16. Germline CDR1 reads GTSNPN; CDR2 reads SVGIG (reference sequence).

The chain recombines TRBV10-3 with TRBJ1-5; D ambiguous. V lost 9 bases to trimming and J lost 4 bases, with 10 bases between them. Germline V gene data show CDR1 as ENHRY and CDR2 as SYGVKD. The length of the CDR3 is 12 residues. DNA of the CDR3: TGTGCCATAAGAGAACCGAATCAGCCCCAGCATTTT. Protein product: CAIREPNQPQHF.

The chain couples TRBV7-8 to TRBJ2-7; tentative D call: TRBD1 (5 bases). CDR3 length equals 15 residues. From germline, CDR1 is SGHVS and CDR2 FQNEAQ. V was pared by 1 base and J by 0 bases, with 10 bases between. The CDR3 DNA reads as TGTGCCAGCAGCTTAGGCAGGGTGAGCTCCTACGAGCAGTACTTC. This translates into CASSLGRVSSYEQYF.

The chain combines TRBV25-1 with TRBJ2-3; 7 nucleotides match TRBD2. CDR1 is MGHDK and CDR2 is SYGVNS in the germline V gene. Trimming took 8 bases from V and 2 from J; bases not matched to a gene: 7. The CDR3 is 14 residues long. CDR3 DNA sequence: TGTGCCAGCCAACGAGCGGGGTTCACAGATACGCAGTATTTT. Encoded protein: CASQRAGFTDTQYF.

This chain uses TRBV12-5 with TRBJ1-1; D may be TRBD1 (6 bases). This CDR3 is 15 amino acids long. Germline CDR1 is LGHNT and CDR2 is FRNRAP. V was trimmed by 0 bases and J by 1 base, leaving 9 bases between them. The DNA for the CDR3 is TGTGCTAGTGGTTTGGTACTGGACAGGAACACTGAAGCTTTCTTT. Its protein is CASGLVLDRNTEAFF.

The V call is TRBV19, the J call TRBJ2-6; no definite D call. Trimming stripped 5 bases from V and 0 bases from J, with 5 bases between. The CDR3 is 14 residues long. Germline CDR1 reads LNHDA; CDR2 reads SQIVND (reference sequence). CDR3 region: CASSAGSGANVLTF. The CDR3 DNA reads as TGTGCCAGTAGTGCTGGCTCTGGGGCCAACGTCCTGACTTTC.

The chain recombines TRBV7-3 with TRBJ1-1; D is possibly TRBD1 (5 bases). This CDR3 comprises 13 residues. V lost 5 bases to trimming and J lost 2 bases, with 9 bases between them. Germline V gene lookup returns CDR1 SGHTA and CDR2 FQGTGA. CDR3 nucleotides: TGTGCCAGCAGCGCCTGGGACAACACTGAAGCTTTCTTT. It codes for CASSAWDNTEAFF.

The chain is built from TRBV15 and TRBJ1-3; unclear D gene. Germline V gene lookup returns CDR1 LNHNV and CDR2 YYDKDF (reference sequence). The V end lost 4 bases, the J end lost 4 bases, and 11 bases lay between the germline ends. The CDR3 has 14 amino acids. CDR3 DNA: TGTGCCACCAGCAACAGCGTCCCGGGAAACACCATATATTTT. Its protein product is CATSNSVPGNTIYF.

This rearrangement joins TRBV6-6 to TRBJ2-2; D unclear. V lost 5 bases, J lost 4 bases, and 8 bases lay in between. This CDR3 has 13 residues. Per germline, CDR1 MNHNY and CDR2 SVGAGI (reference sequence). CDR3 sequence reads: CASSPQITGELFF. CDR3 in DNA: TGTGCCAGCAGTCCCCAGATCACCGGGGAGCTGTTTTTT.

This clone has just one count. The J gene is TRBJ2-3, the V gene TRBV7-2; D gene ambiguous. The length of the CDR3 is 13 residues. CDR1 and CDR2 from the germline V gene are SGHTA and FQGNSA. The germline V and J ends were trimmed by 3 bases and 3 bases, with 7 bases remaining between them. CDR3: CASSLPVTDTQYF. The CDR3 DNA is TGTGCCAGCAGCTTGCCAGTGACAGATACGCAGTATTTT.

The J gene is TRBJ1-3, the V gene TRBV5-4, with D tentatively TRBD1 (6 bases). V was cut by 3 bases and J by 1 base, with 8 bases left in between. From germline, CDR1 is SGHNT and CDR2 YYREEE (reference sequence). This CDR3 region has 14 residues. The CDR3 sequence is CASSSQGSGNTIYF. The CDR3, as DNA: TGTGCCAGCAGCTCACAGGGTTCTGGAAACACCATATATTTT.

This clone has at least ten counts. The chain joins TRBV27 to TRBJ2-7; D not resolved. Germline-derived CDR1 and CDR2 are MNHEY and SMNVEV (reference sequence). V lost 3 bases and J 0 bases, leaving 6 bases between the germline ends. The CDR3 has 13 amino acids. The CDR3 sequence: CASSFSSSYEQYF. The CDR3 DNA sequence: TGTGCCAGCAGTTTTAGCAGCTCCTACGAGCAGTACTTC.

V and J are TRBV4-1 and TRBJ2-1; D not resolved. Trimming took off 0 bases at V and 4 bases at J, with 7 bases between the two ends. Germline CDR1 is MGHRA and CDR2 is YSYEKL. This CDR3 comprises 14 residues. CDR3 protein: CASSQDRFYNEQFF. CDR3 bases: TGCGCCAGCAGCCAAGACCGGTTTTACAATGAGCAGTTCTTC.